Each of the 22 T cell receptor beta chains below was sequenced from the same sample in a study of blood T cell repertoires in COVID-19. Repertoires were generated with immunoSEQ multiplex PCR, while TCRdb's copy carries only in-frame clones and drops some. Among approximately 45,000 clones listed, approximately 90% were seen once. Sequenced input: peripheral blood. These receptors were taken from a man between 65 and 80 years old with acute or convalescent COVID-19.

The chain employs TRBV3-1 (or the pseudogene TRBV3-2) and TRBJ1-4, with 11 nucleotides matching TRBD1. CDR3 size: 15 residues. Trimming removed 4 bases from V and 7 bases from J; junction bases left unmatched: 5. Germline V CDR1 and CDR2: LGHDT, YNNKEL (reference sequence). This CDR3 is CASSRAGQGGEKLFF. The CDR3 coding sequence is TGTGCCAGCAGCCGCGCGGGACAGGGGGGTGAAAAACTGTTTTTT.

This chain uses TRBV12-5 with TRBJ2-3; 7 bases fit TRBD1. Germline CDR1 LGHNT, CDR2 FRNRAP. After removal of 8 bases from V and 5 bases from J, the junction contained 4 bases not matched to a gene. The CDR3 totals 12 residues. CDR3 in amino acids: CASTGDRDTQYF. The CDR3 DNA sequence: TGTGCTAGTACAGGGGACAGAGATACGCAGTATTTT. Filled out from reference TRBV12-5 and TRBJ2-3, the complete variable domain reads DARVTQTPRHKVTEMGQEVTMRCQPILGHNTVFWYRQTMMQGLELLAYFRNRAPLDDSGMPKDRFSAEMPDATLATLKIQPSEPRDSAVYFCASTGDRDTQYFGPGTRLTVL.

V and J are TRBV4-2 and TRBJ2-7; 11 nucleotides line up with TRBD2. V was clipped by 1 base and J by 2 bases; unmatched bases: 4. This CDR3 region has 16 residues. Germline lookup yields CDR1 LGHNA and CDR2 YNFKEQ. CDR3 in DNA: TGTGCCAGCAGCCAAGCCGGGACTAGCGGTCCCTACGAGCAGTACTTC. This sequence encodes CASSQAGTSGPYEQYF.

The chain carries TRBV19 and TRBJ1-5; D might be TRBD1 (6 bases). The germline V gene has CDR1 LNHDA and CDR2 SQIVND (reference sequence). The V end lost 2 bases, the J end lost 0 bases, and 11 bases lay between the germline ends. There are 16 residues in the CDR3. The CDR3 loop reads CASSIRGGDSNQPQHF. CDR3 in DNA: TGTGCCAGTAGTATAAGGGGGGGTGATAGCAATCAGCCCCAGCATTTT.

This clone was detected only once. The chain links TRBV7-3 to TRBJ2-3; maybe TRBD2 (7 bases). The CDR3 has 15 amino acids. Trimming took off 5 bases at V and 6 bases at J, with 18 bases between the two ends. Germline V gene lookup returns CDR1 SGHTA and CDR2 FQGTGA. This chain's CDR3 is CASSAFGGGPDTQYF. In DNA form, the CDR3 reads TGTGCCAGCAGCGCCTTTGGCGGGGGCCCTGATACGCAGTATTTT.

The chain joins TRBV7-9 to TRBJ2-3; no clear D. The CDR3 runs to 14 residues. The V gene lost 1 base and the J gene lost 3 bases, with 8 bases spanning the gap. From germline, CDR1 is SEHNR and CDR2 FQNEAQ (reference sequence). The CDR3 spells CASSLGSGTDTQYF. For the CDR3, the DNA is TGTGCCAGCAGCTTAGGCTCGGGTACAGATACGCAGTATTTT.

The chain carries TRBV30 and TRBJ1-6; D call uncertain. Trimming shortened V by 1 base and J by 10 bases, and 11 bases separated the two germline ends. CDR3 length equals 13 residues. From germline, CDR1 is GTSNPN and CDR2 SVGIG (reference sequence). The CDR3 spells CAWSGAWPSPLHF. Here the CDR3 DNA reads TGTGCCTGGAGTGGGGCTTGGCCCTCACCCCTCCACTTT.

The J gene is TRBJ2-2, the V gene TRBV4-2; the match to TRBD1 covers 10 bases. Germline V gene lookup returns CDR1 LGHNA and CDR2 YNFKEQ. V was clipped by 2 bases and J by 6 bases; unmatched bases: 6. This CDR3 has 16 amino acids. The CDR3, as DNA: TGTGCCAGCAGCCAACCTGGGACAGGGGTTTCCGGGGAGCTGTTTTTT. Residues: CASSQPGTGVSGELFF.

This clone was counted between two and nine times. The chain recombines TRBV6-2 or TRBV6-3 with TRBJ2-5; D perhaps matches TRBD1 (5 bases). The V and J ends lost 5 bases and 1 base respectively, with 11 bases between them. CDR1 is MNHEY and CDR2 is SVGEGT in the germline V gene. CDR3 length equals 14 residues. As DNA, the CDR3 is TGTGCCAGCAGTAACAGGCGCCTCCAAGAGACCCAGTACTTC. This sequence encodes CASSNRRLQETQYF.

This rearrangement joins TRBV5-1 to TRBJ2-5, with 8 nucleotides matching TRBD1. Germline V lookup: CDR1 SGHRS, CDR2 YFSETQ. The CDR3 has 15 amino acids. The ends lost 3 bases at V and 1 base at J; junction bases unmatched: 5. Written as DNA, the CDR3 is TGCGCCAGCAGCTCCGGGACAGGTACCCAAGAGACCCAGTACTTC. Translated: CASSSGTGTQETQYF.

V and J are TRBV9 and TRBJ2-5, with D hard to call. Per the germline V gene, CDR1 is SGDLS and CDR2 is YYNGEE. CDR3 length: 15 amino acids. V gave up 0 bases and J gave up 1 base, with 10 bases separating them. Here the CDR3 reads CASSVARGSQETQYF. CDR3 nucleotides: TGTGCCAGCAGCGTAGCTCGTGGCAGCCAAGAGACCCAGTACTTC.

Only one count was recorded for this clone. In DNA, the CDR3 is TGTGCCACATCGGATGCAGGTTGGAATGAAAAACTGTTTTTT. Amino acid sequence: CATSDAGWNEKLFF. The chain is built from TRBV27 and TRBJ1-4; D gene uncertain. Germline CDR1 reads MNHEY; CDR2 reads SMNVEV (reference sequence). The CDR3 totals 14 residues. Trimming removed 10 bases at V and 5 bases at J, with 17 bases between. Supplemented by reference TRBV27 and TRBJ1-4, the full variable domain reads EAQVTQNPRYLITVTGKKLTVTCSQNMNHEYMSWYRQDPGLGLRQIYYSMNVEVTDKGDVPEGYKVSRKEKRNFPLILESPSPNQTSLYFCATSDAGWNEKLFFGSGTQLSVL.

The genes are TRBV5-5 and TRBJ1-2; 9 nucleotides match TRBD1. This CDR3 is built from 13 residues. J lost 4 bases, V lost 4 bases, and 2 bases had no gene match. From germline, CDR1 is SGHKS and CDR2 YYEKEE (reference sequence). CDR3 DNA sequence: TGTGCCAGCAGCGGGGACAGGGTCTATGGCTACACCTTC. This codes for CASSGDRVYGYTF.

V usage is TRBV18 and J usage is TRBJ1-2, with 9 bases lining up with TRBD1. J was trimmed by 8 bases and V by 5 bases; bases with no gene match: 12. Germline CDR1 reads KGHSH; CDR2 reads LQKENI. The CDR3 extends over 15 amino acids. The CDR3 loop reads CASSDLGQGARGYTF. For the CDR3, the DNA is TGTGCCAGCTCAGATTTGGGACAGGGCGCGAGAGGCTACACCTTC.

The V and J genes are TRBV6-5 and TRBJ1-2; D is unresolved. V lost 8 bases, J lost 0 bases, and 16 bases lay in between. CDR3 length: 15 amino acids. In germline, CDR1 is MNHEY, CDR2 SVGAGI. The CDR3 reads CASSWAGRSNYGYTF. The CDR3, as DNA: TGTGCCAGCTCCTGGGCGGGCAGATCTAACTATGGCTACACCTTC.

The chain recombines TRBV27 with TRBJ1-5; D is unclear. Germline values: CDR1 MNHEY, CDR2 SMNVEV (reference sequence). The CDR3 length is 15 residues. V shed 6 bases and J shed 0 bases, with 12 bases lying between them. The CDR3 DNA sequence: TGTGCCAGCAGCTCCGGAGAGTATAGCAATCAGCCCCAGCATTTT. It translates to CASSSGEYSNQPQHF.

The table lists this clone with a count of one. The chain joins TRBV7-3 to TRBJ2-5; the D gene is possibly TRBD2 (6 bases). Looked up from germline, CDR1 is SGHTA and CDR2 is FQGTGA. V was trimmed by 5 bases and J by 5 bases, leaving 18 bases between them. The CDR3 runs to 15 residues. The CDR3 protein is CASSPGVERGETQYF. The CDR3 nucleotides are TGTGCCAGCAGCCCCGGCGTCGAACGGGGGGAGACCCAGTACTTC.

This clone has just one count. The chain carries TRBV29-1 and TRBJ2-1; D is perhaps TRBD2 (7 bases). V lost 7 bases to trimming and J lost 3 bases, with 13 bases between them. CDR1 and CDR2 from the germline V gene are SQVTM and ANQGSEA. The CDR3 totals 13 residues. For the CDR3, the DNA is TGCAGCGGCGCGGGGGCGGTCTACAATGAGCAGTTCTTC. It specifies CSGAGAVYNEQFF.

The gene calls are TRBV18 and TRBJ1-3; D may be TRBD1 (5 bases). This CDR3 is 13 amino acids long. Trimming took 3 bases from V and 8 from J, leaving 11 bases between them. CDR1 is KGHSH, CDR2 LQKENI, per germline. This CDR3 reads CASSPRQTHTIYF. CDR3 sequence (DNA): TGTGCCAGCTCACCGAGACAGACCCACACCATATATTTT.

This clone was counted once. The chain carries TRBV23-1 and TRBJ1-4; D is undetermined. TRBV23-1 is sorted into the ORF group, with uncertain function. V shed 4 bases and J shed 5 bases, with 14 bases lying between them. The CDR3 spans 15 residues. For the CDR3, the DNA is TGCGCCAGCAGTCCCCCGATAGTCACGAATGAAAAACTGTTTTTT. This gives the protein CASSPPIVTNEKLFF.

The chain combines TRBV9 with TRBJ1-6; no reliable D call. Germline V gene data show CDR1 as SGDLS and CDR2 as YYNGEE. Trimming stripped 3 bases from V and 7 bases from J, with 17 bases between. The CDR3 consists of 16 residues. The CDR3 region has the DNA TGTGCCAGCAGCGGTCCCCTAGCAGTGGGGAATTCACCCCTCCACTTT. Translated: CASSGPLAVGNSPLHF. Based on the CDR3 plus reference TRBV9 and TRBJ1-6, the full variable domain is DSGVTQTPKHLITATGQRVTLRCSPRSGDLSVYWYQQSLDQGLQFLIQYYNGEERAKGNILERFSAQQFPDLHSELNLSSLELGDSALYFCASSGPLAVGNSPLHFGNGTRLTVT.

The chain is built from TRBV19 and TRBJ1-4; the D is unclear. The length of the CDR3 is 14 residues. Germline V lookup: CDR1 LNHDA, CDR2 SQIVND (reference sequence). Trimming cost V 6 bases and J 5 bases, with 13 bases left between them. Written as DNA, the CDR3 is TGTGCCAGTAGAGATTGGGCCACCAATGAAAAACTGTTTTTT. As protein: CASRDWATNEKLFF.